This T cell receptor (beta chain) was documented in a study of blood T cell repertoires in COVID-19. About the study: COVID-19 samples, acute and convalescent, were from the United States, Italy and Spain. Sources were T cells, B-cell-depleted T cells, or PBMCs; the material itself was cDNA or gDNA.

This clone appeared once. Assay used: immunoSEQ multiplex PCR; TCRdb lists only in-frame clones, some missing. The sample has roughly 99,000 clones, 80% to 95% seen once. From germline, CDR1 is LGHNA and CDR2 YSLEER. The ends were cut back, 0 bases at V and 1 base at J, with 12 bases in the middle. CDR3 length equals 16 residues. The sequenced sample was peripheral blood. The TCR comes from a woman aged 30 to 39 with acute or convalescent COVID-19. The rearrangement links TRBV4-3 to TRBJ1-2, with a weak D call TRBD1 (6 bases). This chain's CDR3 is CASSQDWGLSNYGYTF. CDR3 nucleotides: TGCGCCAGCAGCCAAGATTGGGGGCTAAGTAACTATGGCTACACCTTC.